A selection of T cell receptor beta chains follows, all from one sample in a study of blood T cell repertoires in COVID-19. Measured with immunoSEQ multiplex PCR; TCRdb has only the in-frame clones, and not every one. Of approximately 110,000 clones in the sample, more than 70% were seen once. Sequencing was done on a sample of peripheral blood. These receptors were obtained from a woman aged 60-75 years with COVID-19, enrolled during active disease. Each CDR3 is given with its conserved first and last residue. The order of the fields is D gene, clone size, J gene, V gene, CDR3 protein, CDR3 DNA. D genes are given only for firm matches. Clone size, where shown, is once, few, many, or a class for clones that have expanded.

TRBD1 | . | TRBJ1-6 | TRBV6-5 | CASWIGQDSPLHF | TGTGCCAGCTGGATCGGACAGGATTCACCCCTCCACTTT
. | . | TRBJ1-3 | TRBV21-1 | CASSKEEGFSGNTIYF | TGTGCCAGCAGCAAAGAGGAGGGGTTCTCTGGAAACACCATATATTTT
. | once | TRBJ2-7 | TRBV6-5 | CASSLMYGPYEQYF | TGTGCCAGCAGCCTTATGTATGGGCCCTACGAGCAGTACTTC
. | . | TRBJ1-3 | TRBV6-5 | CASSTDSSGNTIYF | TGTGCCAGCAGTACTGACAGCTCTGGAAACACCATATATTTT
TRBD2 | . | TRBJ2-4 | TRBV6-5 | CASSPGGNIQYF | TGTGCCAGCAGTCCGGGGGGGAACATTCAGTACTTC
TRBD1 | . | TRBJ2-1 | TRBV7-8 | CASSGVTGSSYNEQFF | TGTGCCAGCAGCGGGGTGACAGGGAGCTCCTACAATGAGCAGTTCTTC
TRBD1 | . | TRBJ1-1 | TRBV25-1 | CASSDRWYRGRSTEAFF | TGTGCCAGCAGTGATCGTTGGTACAGGGGGCGGTCCACTGAAGCTTTCTTT
. | . | TRBJ2-2 | TRBV19 | CASSIGGETGELFF | TGTGCCAGTAGTATAGGTGGGGAGACCGGGGAGCTGTTTTTT
. | . | TRBJ1-2 | TRBV28 | CASSTAHYGYTF | TGTGCCAGCTCGACAGCGCACTATGGCTACACCTTC
TRBD1 | . | TRBJ1-3 | TRBV6-5 | CASERDRGHGNTIYF | TGTGCCAGCGAACGGGACAGGGGTCATGGAAACACCATATATTTT
. | . | TRBJ1-4 | TRBV28 | CASSLSTGATNEKLFF | TGTGCCAGCAGTTTATCGACAGGTGCAACTAATGAAAAACTGTTTTTT
. | once | TRBJ1-2 | TRBV14 | CASSLLDSRKGGYTF | TGTGCCAGCAGCCTGTTGGACAGTCGCAAGGGGGGCTACACCTTC
. | . | TRBJ1-2 | TRBV7-9 | CASSPQGGMGGYTF | TGTGCCAGCAGCCCCCAGGGAGGGATGGGTGGCTACACCTTC
. | . | TRBJ1-2 | TRBV6-1 | CASSEGNKYSYGYTF | TGTGCCAGCAGTGAAGGGAACAAGTACAGTTATGGCTACACCTTC
. | . | TRBJ1-2 | TRBV5-1 | CASRSIGANYGYTF | TGCGCCAGCAGGTCTATCGGGGCTAACTATGGCTACACCTTC
TRBD1 | once | TRBJ2-5 | TRBV29-1 | CSADGTGGETQYF | TGCAGCGCAGACGGGACAGGCGGAGAGACCCAGTACTTC
. | . | TRBJ1-1 | TRBV6-5 | CATDSGSGTEAFF | TGTGCCACCGATTCAGGGTCCGGGACTGAAGCTTTCTTT
TRBD1 | . | TRBJ1-5 | TRBV6-2/TRBV6-3 | CASSYLTGVRNQPQHF | TGTGCCAGCAGTTACCTTACAGGGGTTCGCAATCAGCCCCAGCATTTT
. | . | TRBJ2-1 | TRBV6-2/TRBV6-3 | CASSYTESYNEQFF | TGTGCCAGCAGTTACACAGAATCCTACAATGAGCAGTTCTTC
. | . | TRBJ1-1 | TRBV4-1 | CASSQVGLRTLNTEAFF | TGCGCCAGCAGCCAAGTGGGCCTCCGGACTCTGAACACTGAAGCTTTCTTT
. | . | TRBJ1-4 | TRBV30 | CAWSPGIGAGGEKLFF | TGTGCCTGGAGTCCCGGGATAGGGGCCGGGGGTGAAAAACTGTTTTTT
. | . | TRBJ2-5 | TRBV19 | CASSAVGQFDGQETQYF | TGTGCCAGTAGTGCTGTCGGACAGTTCGACGGACAAGAGACCCAGTACTTC
. | few | TRBJ2-2 | TRBV6-2/TRBV6-3 | CASSRFDPSSDTGELFF | TGTGCCAGCAGCCGATTCGATCCGAGCTCGGACACCGGGGAGCTGTTTTTT
. | few | TRBJ1-1 | TRBV30 | CAWSVEATAEAFF | TGTGCCTGGAGTGTAGAGGCGACAGCTGAAGCTTTCTTT
. | . | TRBJ1-2 | TRBV19 | CASSIGHGQDYGYTF | TGTGCCAGTAGTATTGGCCACGGACAAGACTATGGCTACACCTTC
. | few | TRBJ2-5 | TRBV10-3 | CAISSGDSQPNQETQYF | TGTGCCATCAGTTCGGGGGACAGCCAACCGAACCAAGAGACCCAGTACTTC
TRBD2 | few | TRBJ2-2 | TRBV5-1 | CASSRPRGVNTGELFF | TGCGCCAGCAGCCGGCCCCGGGGGGTAAACACCGGGGAGCTGTTTTTT